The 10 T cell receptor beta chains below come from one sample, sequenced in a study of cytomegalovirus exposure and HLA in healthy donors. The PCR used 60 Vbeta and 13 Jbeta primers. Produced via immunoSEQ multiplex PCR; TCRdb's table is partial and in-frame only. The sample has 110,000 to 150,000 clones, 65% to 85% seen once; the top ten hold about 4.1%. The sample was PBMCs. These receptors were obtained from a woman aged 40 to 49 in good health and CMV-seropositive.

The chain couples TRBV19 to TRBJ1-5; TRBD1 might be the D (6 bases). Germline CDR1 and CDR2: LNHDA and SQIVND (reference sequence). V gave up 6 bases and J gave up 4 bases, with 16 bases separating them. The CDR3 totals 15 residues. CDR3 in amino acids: CASRPQGQGNQPQHF. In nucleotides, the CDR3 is TGTGCCAGTAGACCCCAGGGGCAGGGGAATCAGCCCCAGCATTTT.

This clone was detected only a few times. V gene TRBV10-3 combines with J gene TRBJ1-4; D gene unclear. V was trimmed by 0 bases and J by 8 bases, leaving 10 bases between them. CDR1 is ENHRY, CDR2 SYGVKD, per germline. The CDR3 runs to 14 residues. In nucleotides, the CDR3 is TGTGCCATCAGTGAGTCTCTGGCAGGCGAAAAACTGTTTTTT. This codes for CAISESLAGEKLFF.

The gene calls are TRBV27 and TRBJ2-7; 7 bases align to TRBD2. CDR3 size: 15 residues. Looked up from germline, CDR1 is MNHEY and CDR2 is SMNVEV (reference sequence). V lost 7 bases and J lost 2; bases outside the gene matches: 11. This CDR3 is CASNTWSSGTYEQYF. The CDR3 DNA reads TGTGCCAGCAACACCTGGTCTAGCGGCACCTACGAGCAGTACTTC.

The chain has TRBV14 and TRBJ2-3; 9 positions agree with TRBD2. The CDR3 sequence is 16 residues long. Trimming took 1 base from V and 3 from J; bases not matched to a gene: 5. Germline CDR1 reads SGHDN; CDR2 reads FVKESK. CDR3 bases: TGTGCCAGCAGCCAAGCAAGCGGGGGGTTGACAGATACGCAGTATTTT. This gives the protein CASSQASGGLTDTQYF.

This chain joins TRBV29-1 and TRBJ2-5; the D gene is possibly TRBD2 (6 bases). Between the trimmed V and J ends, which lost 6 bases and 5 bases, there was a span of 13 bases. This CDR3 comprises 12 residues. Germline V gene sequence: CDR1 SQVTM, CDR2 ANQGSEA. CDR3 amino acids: CSVSLAGETQYF. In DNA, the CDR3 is TGCAGCGTCTCACTAGCCGGCGAGACCCAGTACTTC.

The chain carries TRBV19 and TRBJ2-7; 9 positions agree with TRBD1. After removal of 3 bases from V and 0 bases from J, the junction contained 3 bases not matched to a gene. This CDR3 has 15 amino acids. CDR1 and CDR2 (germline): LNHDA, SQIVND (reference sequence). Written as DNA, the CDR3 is TGTGCCAGTAGTATTAGGACAGGGGTCTCCTACGAGCAGTACTTC. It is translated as CASSIRTGVSYEQYF.

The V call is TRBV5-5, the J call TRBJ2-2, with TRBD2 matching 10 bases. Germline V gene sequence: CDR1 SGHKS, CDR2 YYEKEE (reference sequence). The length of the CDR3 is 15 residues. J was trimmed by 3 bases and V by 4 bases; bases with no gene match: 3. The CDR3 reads CASSPGTSDTGELFF. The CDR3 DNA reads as TGTGCCAGCAGCCCCGGGACTAGCGACACCGGGGAGCTGTTTTTT.

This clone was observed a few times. The CDR3 here is CASSVGGSGPWPETQYF. The CDR3 nucleotides are TGTGCCAGCAGCGTAGGCGGGTCAGGACCCTGGCCGGAGACCCAGTACTTC. The chain is built from TRBV9 and TRBJ2-5; D perhaps matches TRBD2 (5 bases). Looked up from germline, CDR1 is SGDLS and CDR2 is YYNGEE. Between the trimmed V and J ends, which lost 0 bases and 5 bases, there was a span of 20 bases. The CDR3 consists of 17 residues. The full variable domain, in which reference TRBV9 and TRBJ2-5 provide the parts outside the CDR3, is DSGVTQTPKHLITATGQRVTLRCSPRSGDLSVYWYQQSLDQGLQFLIQYYNGEERAKGNILERFSAQQFPDLHSELNLSSLELGDSALYFCASSVGGSGPWPETQYFGPGTRLLVL.

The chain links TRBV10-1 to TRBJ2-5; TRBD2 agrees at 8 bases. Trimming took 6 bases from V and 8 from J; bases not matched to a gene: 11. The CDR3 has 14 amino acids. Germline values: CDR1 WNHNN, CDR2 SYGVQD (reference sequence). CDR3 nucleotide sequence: TGCGCCAGCAGCGGCGGGGGGAGGTTAGAAACCCAGTACTTC. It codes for CASSGGGRLETQYF.

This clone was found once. CDR3 sequence (DNA): TGCGCCAGCAGCGGGACAGGGGGTGGAAATGAGCAGTTCTTC. Protein: CASSGTGGGNEQFF. The chain combines TRBV23-1 with TRBJ2-1, with 11 bases matching TRBD1. TRBV23-1 is an ORF; its function is uncertain. This CDR3 is 14 amino acids long. Unmatched junction bases numbered 5, after V lost 6 bases and J lost 7 bases.